Listed below are T cell receptor beta chains from one sample, sequenced in a study of T cells expressing NK-cell markers. Reanalyzing the 5' RACE reads, TCRdb keeps one entry per CDR3 protein, without DNA. This sample lists about 440,000 distinct CDR3 sequences; its ten largest clones have less than 7.5%. The sample taken for sequencing was blood T cells: a sorted CD56 or NKG2C T cell subset, CD4+ or CD8+ T cells, or bulk PBMC T cells (not recorded which). The receptors come from a woman between 18 and 70 years old in good health. The CDR3 runs from the conserved cysteine through the conserved F or W. Each record gives: V gene, J gene, CDR3 protein.

TRBV7-2,TRBJ2-3,CASSPPATGRTDTQYF
TRBV30,TRBJ1-5,CAWSVGTVYQPQHF
TRBV6-2/TRBV6-3,TRBJ2-5,CASSRGRLETQYF
TRBV5-1,TRBJ2-2,CASSLRERITANTGELFF
TRBV4-3,TRBJ1-3,CASSQDRGNTIYF
TRBV10-3,TRBJ2-1,CAISEGSSDNEQFF
TRBV25-1,TRBJ1-6,CASSEYRGEGSPLHF
TRBV29-1,TRBJ2-5,CSVEAQWRGKGTQYF
TRBV29-1,TRBJ2-3,CSVREGRRSPTQYF
TRBV7-7,TRBJ2-1,CASSRGLNRLYNEQFF
TRBV18,TRBJ2-1,CASSPGTHLTPAQFF
TRBV18,TRBJ2-1,CASSPPIWEVDNEQFF
TRBV5-1,TRBJ1-2,CASSPQAQTYGYTF
TRBV7-9,TRBJ2-3,CASSRAGEPTDTQYF
TRBV3-1,TRBJ1-2,CASSQGVASYYGYTF
TRBV12-3/TRBV12-4,TRBJ2-1,CASSADGPREQFF
TRBV2,TRBJ2-3,CASRGMVPTDTQYF
TRBV18,TRBJ2-1,CASSRAGAGNNEQFF
TRBV12-3/TRBV12-4,TRBJ2-2,CASSFSHGKTGELFF
TRBV20-1,TRBJ2-1,CSARDETYYNEQFF
TRBV20-1,TRBJ2-1,CSARDIAELSYNEQFF
TRBV4-2,TRBJ2-6,CASSPMAGGSGANVLTF
TRBV14,TRBJ2-2,CASSQRSPSGTGELFF
TRBV12-3/TRBV12-4,TRBJ2-1,CASTPPSSGGYNEQFF
TRBV5-1,TRBJ2-1,CASSRGLAGRNEQFF
TRBV5-1,TRBJ2-3,CASSLGGRSDTQYF
TRBV12-3/TRBV12-4,TRBJ1-2,CASSFLPQLGAGDNYGYTF
TRBV12-3/TRBV12-4,TRBJ1-1,CASSPGTGKMNTEAFF
TRBV5-1,TRBJ2-3,CASSFAGSTDTQYF
TRBV18,TRBJ2-4,CASSPPGTLNIQYF
TRBV7-3,TRBJ2-3,CASSARQGATDTQYF
TRBV7-2,TRBJ2-3,CASSQPGLAGGLNTQYF
TRBV4-3,TRBJ2-6,CASSQVSSGTGANVLTF
TRBV7-6,TRBJ2-2,CASSFGTGSTTGELFF
TRBV10-3,TRBJ2-7,CAIRDRSSYEQYF
TRBV29-1,TRBJ2-7,CSVEGQAKQYF
TRBV12-3/TRBV12-4,TRBJ1-1,CASSLVGRGTEAFF
TRBV19,TRBJ2-1,CASSITGTGANEQFF
TRBV7-2,TRBJ2-1,CASRAVASAYNEQFF
TRBV20-1,TRBJ1-5,CSVRRDRGQPQHF
TRBV18,TRBJ2-3,CASSPAGAHTQYF